Below are 19 T cell receptor beta chains sequenced from a single sample in a study of blood T cell repertoires in COVID-19. The protocol was immunoSEQ multiplex PCR, while the TCRdb copy is restricted to in-frame clones and leaves out a portion. This sample has more than 150,000 clones, with 80% to 90% found just once. The sample comprised peripheral blood. These receptors were obtained from an elderly woman with COVID-19, enrolled during active disease.

The chain is built from TRBV5-4 and TRBJ1-2; the match to TRBD1 covers 7 bases. The ends lost 2 bases at V and 8 bases at J; junction bases unmatched: 21. The CDR3 is 18 amino acids. Germline V CDR1 and CDR2: SGHNT, YYREEE (reference sequence). In DNA, the CDR3 is TGTGCCAGCAGCTTTACGGATCAAACGACAGGGCTCATTAGGGGCTACACCTTC. Translating it yields CASSFTDQTTGLIRGYTF.

J is TRBJ1-3 and V is TRBV1; the D segment call TRBD1 is taken from the table without a DNA check. TRBV1 is a pseudogene locus. The CDR3 contains 19 residues. CDR3 region: CTTRDSDCKLLYSGNTIYF. The CDR3, as DNA: TGCACCACCCGAGACAGCGACTGTAAATTGTTATACTCTGGAAACACCATATATTTT.

The chain employs TRBV11-3 and TRBJ2-3, with 7 positions matching TRBD1. Germline lookup yields CDR1 SGHNT and CDR2 YENEEA. CDR3 length: 15 amino acids. V shed 2 bases and J 4 bases; nucleotides not matched to a gene: 6. DNA of the CDR3: TGTGCCAGCAGCTTAAGGGCAGGGGGAGCAGATACGCAGTATTTT. This codes for CASSLRAGGADTQYF.

The CDR3: CASSLGQGETTDTQYF. CDR3 in DNA: TGTGCCAGCAGCTTGGGACAGGGGGAGACCACAGATACGCAGTATTTT. This chain uses TRBV7-9 with TRBJ2-3; 11 bases align to TRBD1. CDR3 length equals 16 residues. Unmatched junction bases numbered 4, after V lost 3 bases and J lost 2 bases. Per germline, CDR1 SEHNR and CDR2 FQNEAQ (reference sequence). The whole variable domain, filled in from reference TRBV7-9 and TRBJ2-3, reads DTGVSQNPRHKITKRGQNVTFRCDPISEHNRLYWYRQTLGQGPEFLTYFQNEAQLEKSRLLSDRFSAERPKGSFSTLEIQRTEQGDSAMYLCASSLGQGETTDTQYFGPGTRLTVL.

This chain joins TRBV4-3 and TRBJ1-4, with D possibly matching TRBD1 (6 bases). The germline V gene encodes CDR1 LGHNA and CDR2 YSLEER. The V and J ends lost 4 bases and 2 bases respectively, with 11 bases between them. The length of the CDR3 is 15 residues. The CDR3 here is CASSRRTATNEKLFF. CDR3 nucleotides: TGCGCCAGCAGCCGAAGGACAGCTACTAATGAAAAACTGTTTTTT.

CDR3 nucleotide sequence: TGTGCCAGCAGTTTGGGACTAGACTACGAGCAGTACTTC. Amino acid sequence: CASSLGLDYEQYF. This chain connects TRBV27 to TRBJ2-7; 8 bases agree with TRBD2. The trim removed 3 bases at V and 3 bases at J, leaving 1 base unmatched. CDR1 is MNHEY, CDR2 SMNVEV, per germline (reference sequence). There are 13 residues in the CDR3.

This clone was observed a few times. The CDR3 region has the DNA TGTGCCAGCAGCGCGGGAGGGCCTGGTAATGAGCAGTTCTTC. Protein sequence: CASSAGGPGNEQFF. The chain employs TRBV7-6 and TRBJ2-1; the match to TRBD2 covers 9 bases. V trimming: 5 bases; J trimming: 7 bases; junction bases outside the gene matches: 6. The CDR3 spans 14 residues. Germline V gene lookup returns CDR1 SGHVS and CDR2 FNYEAQ.

The chain has TRBV27 and TRBJ2-1; tentatively, D is TRBD1 (5 bases). Between the trimmed V and J ends, which lost 6 bases and 6 bases, there was a span of 21 bases. The CDR3 totals 16 residues. Germline-derived CDR1 and CDR2 are MNHEY and SMNVEV (reference sequence). CDR3 coding DNA: TGTGCCAGCAGACATACGACAGCGTACGGCGTCAATGAGCAGTTCTTC. Protein product: CASRHTTAYGVNEQFF.

The rearrangement uses TRBV10-2 and TRBJ1-2, with TRBD1 identical over 8 bases. V lost 2 bases, J lost 2 bases, and 7 bases stayed unmatched. Germline V gene lookup returns CDR1 WSHSY and CDR2 SAAADI. CDR3 length: 16 amino acids. This CDR3 is CASSERGRTGNYGYTF. DNA for the CDR3: TGCGCCAGCAGTGAGCGGGGTAGGACAGGGAACTATGGCTACACCTTC.

The gene calls are TRBV5-4 and TRBJ1-2; no firm D call. Germline CDR1 SGHNT, CDR2 YYREEE (reference sequence). V was clipped by 4 bases and J by 0 bases, with 13 bases between them. The CDR3 is 15 amino acids. CDR3 in DNA: TGTGCCAGCAGCCCCCTCGGTGTTTCTAACTATGGCTACACCTTC. Protein: CASSPLGVSNYGYTF. Full variable domain (missing parts from reference TRBV5-4 and TRBJ1-2): ETGVTQSPTHLIKTRGQQVTLRCSSQSGHNTVSWYQQALGQGPQFIFQYYREEENGRGNFPPRFSGLQFPNYSSELNVNALELDDSALYLCASSPLGVSNYGYTFGSGTRLTVV.

This clone has a handful of counts. The J gene is TRBJ2-7, the V gene TRBV4-1, with 9 bases aligning to TRBD1. There are 15 residues in the CDR3. V was clipped by 0 bases and J by 5 bases; unmatched bases: 5. Germline lookup yields CDR1 MGHRA and CDR2 YSYEKL. The CDR3 spells CASSQEGQGLDEQYF. In DNA form, the CDR3 reads TGCGCCAGCAGCCAAGAGGGACAGGGCTTGGACGAGCAGTACTTC.

The table lists this clone with a count of one. This rearrangement joins TRBV19 to TRBJ2-1, with unresolved D. Germline loops: CDR1 LNHDA, CDR2 SQIVND (reference sequence). The CDR3 runs 15 residues. The V and J ends lost 6 bases and 0 bases respectively, with 12 bases between them. The DNA of the CDR3 is TGTGCCAGTAGGCCTAGACTCAGCTCCTACAATGAGCAGTTCTTC. Its protein product is CASRPRLSSYNEQFF.

The V call is TRBV29-1, the J call TRBJ1-1, with D possibly being TRBD1 (5 bases). This CDR3 has 13 residues. Trimming left V 4 bases short and J 3 bases short, with 12 bases between. Germline values: CDR1 SQVTM, CDR2 ANQGSEA. The CDR3 spells CSVAVTVDTEAFF. Written as DNA, the CDR3 is TGCAGCGTTGCGGTGACAGTCGACACTGAAGCTTTCTTT.

V and J are TRBV27 and TRBJ2-7; perhaps TRBD2 as D (5 bases). Germline V lookup: CDR1 MNHEY, CDR2 SMNVEV (reference sequence). The CDR3 contains 14 residues. V lost 6 bases and J 5 bases, leaving 17 bases between the germline ends. The CDR3 sequence: CASRMTWTEDEQYF. DNA of the CDR3: TGTGCCAGCAGGATGACCTGGACTGAGGACGAGCAGTACTTC.

The CDR3 region has the DNA TGTGCCAGCAGTTTGACAGGGGACACCGGGGAGCTGTTTTTT. Amino acids: CASSLTGDTGELFF. The chain joins TRBV28 to TRBJ2-2; TRBD1 matches 8 bases. V lost 3 bases and J lost 3; bases outside the gene matches: 0. This CDR3 comprises 14 residues. Germline loops: CDR1 MDHEN, CDR2 SYDVKM.

The gene calls are TRBV5-1 and TRBJ2-3; 8 bases agree with TRBD1. This CDR3 has 14 amino acids. J was trimmed by 4 bases and V by 4 bases; bases with no gene match: 5. CDR1 is SGHRS and CDR2 is YFSETQ in the germline V gene. The CDR3 DNA sequence: TGCGCCAGCAGCATAGACAGGGGCGCAGATACGCAGTATTTT. This sequence encodes CASSIDRGADTQYF.

Concerning this clone itself: Within the sample, other DNA sequences also encode this same CDR3. This sequence joins TRBV5-1 and TRBJ2-5, with 8 bases aligning to TRBD1. The CDR3 is made up of 14 amino acids. J gave up 1 base and V 4 bases, and 3 bases lay outside the gene matches. In germline, CDR1 is SGHRS, CDR2 YFSETQ. Written as DNA, the CDR3 is TGCGCCAGCAGCCTAGGACAGGGCCAAGAGACCCAGTACTTC. Translation: CASSLGQGQETQYF.

V usage is TRBV20-1 and J usage is TRBJ2-7; 7 nucleotides line up with TRBD1. V lost 5 bases, J lost 3 bases, and 1 base stayed unmatched. This CDR3 has 11 residues. The V gene's germline CDR1 is DFQATT and CDR2 SNEGSKA (reference sequence). CDR3 DNA: TGCAGTGCTCAGGGGGTCTACGAGCAGTACTTC. Protein: CSAQGVYEQYF.

This clone has just a few counts. The V and J genes are TRBV11-3 and TRBJ2-5, with 7 bases matching TRBD1. Germline assignment: CDR1 SGHNT and CDR2 YENEEA. CDR3 size: 14 residues. The ends lost 2 bases at V and 5 bases at J; junction bases unmatched: 5. The chain's CDR3 is CASSLTGVWETQYF. In DNA, the CDR3 is TGTGCCAGCAGCTTAACAGGGGTTTGGGAGACCCAGTACTTC.